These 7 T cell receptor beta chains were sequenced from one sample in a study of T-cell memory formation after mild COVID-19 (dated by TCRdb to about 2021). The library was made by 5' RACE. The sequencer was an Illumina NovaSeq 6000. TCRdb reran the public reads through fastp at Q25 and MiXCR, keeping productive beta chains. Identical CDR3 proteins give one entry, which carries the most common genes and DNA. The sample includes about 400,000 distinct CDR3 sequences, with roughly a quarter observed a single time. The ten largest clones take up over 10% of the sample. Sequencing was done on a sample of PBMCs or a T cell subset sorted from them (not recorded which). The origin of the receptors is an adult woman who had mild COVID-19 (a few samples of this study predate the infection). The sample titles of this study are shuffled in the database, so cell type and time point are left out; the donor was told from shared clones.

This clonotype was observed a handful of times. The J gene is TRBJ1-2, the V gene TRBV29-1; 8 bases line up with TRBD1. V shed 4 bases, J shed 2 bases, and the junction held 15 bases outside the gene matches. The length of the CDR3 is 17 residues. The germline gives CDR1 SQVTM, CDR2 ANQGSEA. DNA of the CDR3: TGCAGCGTTGTGCCAACCTATGATTGGACAGGGAACTATGGCTACACCTTC. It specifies CSVVPTYDWTGNYGYTF. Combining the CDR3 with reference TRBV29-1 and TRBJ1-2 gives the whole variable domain SAVISQKPSRDICQRGTSLTIQCQVDSQVTMMFWYRQQPGQSLTLIATANQGSEATYESGFVIDKFPISRPNLTFSTLTVSNMSPEDSSIYLCSVVPTYDWTGNYGYTFGSGTRLTVV.

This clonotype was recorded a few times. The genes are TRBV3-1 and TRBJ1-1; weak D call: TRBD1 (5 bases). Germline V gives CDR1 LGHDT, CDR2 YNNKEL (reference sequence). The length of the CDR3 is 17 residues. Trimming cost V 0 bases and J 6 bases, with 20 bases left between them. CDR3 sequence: CASSQDRQDIGYPEAFF. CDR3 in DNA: TGTGCCAGCAGCCAAGATCGGCAGGACATAGGGTACCCTGAAGCTTTCTTT.

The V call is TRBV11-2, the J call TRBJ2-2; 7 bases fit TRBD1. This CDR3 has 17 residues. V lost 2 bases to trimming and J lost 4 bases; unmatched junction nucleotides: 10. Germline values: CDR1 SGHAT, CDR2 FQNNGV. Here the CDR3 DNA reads TGTGCCAGCAGCTTAAGGGGGCTGACAGGGAGCACCGGGGAGCTGTTTTTT. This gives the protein CASSLRGLTGSTGELFF.

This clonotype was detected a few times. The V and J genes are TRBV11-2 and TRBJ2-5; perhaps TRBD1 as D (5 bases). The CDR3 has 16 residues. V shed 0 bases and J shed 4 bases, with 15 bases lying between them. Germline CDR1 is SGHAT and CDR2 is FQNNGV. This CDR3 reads CASSLDGWTLRETQYF. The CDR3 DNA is TGTGCCAGCAGCTTAGACGGTTGGACACTAAGAGAGACCCAGTACTTC.

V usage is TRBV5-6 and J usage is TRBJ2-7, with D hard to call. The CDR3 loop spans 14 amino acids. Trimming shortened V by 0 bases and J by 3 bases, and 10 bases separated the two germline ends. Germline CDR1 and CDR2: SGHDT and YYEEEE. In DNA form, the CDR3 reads TGTGCCAGCAGCTTGGGCGGCGTCGGCTACGAGCAGTACTTC. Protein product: CASSLGGVGYEQYF. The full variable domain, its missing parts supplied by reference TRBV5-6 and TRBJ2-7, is DAGVTQSPTHLIKTRGQQVTLRCSPKSGHDTVSWYQQALGQGPQFIFQYYEEEERQRGNFPDRFSGHQFPNYSSELNVNALLLGDSALYLCASSLGGVGYEQYFGPGTRLTVT.

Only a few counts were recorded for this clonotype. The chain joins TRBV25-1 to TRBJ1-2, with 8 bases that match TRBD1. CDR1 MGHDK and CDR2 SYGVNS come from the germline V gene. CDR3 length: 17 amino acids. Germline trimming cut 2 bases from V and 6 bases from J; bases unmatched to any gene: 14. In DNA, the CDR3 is TGTGCCAGCAGTGAACTGGGACAGGCACCAGCCAGGCATGGCTACACCTTC. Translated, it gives CASSELGQAPARHGYTF.

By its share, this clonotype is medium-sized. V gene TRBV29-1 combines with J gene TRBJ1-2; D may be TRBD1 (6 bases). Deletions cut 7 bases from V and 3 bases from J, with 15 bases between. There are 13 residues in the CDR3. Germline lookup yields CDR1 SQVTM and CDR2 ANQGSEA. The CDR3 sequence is CSAGTGIHYGYTF. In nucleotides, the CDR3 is TGCAGCGCTGGAACAGGGATTCACTATGGCTACACCTTC.